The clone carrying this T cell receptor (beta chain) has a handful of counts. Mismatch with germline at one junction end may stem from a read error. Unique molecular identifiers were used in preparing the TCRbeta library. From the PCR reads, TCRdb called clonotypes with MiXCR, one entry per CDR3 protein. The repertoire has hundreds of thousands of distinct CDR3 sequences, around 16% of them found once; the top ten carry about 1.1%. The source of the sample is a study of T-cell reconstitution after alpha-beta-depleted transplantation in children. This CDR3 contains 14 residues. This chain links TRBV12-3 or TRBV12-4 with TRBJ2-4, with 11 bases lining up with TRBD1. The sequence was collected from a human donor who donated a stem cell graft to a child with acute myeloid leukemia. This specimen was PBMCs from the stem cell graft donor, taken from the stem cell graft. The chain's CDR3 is CASSTYRTGGFMDF. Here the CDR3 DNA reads TGTGCCAGCAGTACCTATAGGACAGGGGGCTTTATGGACTTC.